This section outlines one TCR beta chain sequence together with its context. This specimen comes from a study of patients and donors after allogeneic stem cell transplantation. After removal of 2 bases from V and 5 bases from J, the junction contained 3 bases not matched to a gene. Germline CDR1 reads SGHVS; CDR2 reads FNYEAQ. CDR3 size: 14 residues. Each CDR3 protein gets one entry after TCRdb re-called the RT-PCR reads with MiXCR. The table records approximately 160,000 distinct CDR3 sequences, 30% of them present only once. Material for sequencing was blood, either unsorted or a sorted T cell fraction (not recorded which). This rearrangement joins TRBV7-6 to TRBJ2-1; 7 bases are shared with TRBD1. This TCR was sampled from a human donor who was either an allogeneic HSCT recipient or a stem cell or donor lymphocyte infusion donor (not recorded which). It is not recorded whose cells these are; they may come from a transplant donor. The CDR3 DNA reads TGTGCCAGCAGCTTAATAGGGGGCGACAATGAGCAGTTCTTC. Encoded protein: CASSLIGGDNEQFF.